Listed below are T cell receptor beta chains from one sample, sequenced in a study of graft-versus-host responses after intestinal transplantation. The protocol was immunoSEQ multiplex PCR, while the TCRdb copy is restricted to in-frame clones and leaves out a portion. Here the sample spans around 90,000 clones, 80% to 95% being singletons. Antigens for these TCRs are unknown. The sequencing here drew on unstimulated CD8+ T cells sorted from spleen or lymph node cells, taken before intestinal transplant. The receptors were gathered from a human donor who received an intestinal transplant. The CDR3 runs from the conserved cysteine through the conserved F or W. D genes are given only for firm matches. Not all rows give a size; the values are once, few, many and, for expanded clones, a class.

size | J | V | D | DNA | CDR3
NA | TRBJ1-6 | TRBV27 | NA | TGTGCCAGCAGTTTCTATGATTCACCCCTCCACTTT | CASSFYDSPLHF
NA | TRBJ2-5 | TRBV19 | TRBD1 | TGTGCCAGTAGTTCTTTAGGGGGCGGGGAGACCCAGTACTTC | CASSSLGGGETQYF
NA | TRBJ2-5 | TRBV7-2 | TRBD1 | TGTGCCAGCAGCTTAGTAGACAGGGGGGGGGAGACCCAGTACTTC | CASSLVDRGGETQYF
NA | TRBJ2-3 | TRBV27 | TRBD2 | TGTGCCAGCAGTTTCTCACTAGCGGGCACAGATACGCAGTATTTT | CASSFSLAGTDTQYF
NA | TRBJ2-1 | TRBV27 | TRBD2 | TGTGCCAGCAGTTTAGCGGGGGGTACCTACAATGAGCAGTTCTTC | CASSLAGGTYNEQFF
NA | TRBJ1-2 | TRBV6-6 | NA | TGTGCCAGCAGTTACCCAGGGTCCTATGGCTACACCTTC | CASSYPGSYGYTF
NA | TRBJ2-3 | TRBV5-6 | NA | TGTGCCAGCAGCTTGCGAGGGTTGGAAGATACGCAGTATTTT | CASSLRGLEDTQYF
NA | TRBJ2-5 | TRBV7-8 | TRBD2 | TGTGCCAGCAGCTTAGTATTCGGGGGGTCAAATCGAGAGACCCAGTACTTC | CASSLVFGGSNRETQYF
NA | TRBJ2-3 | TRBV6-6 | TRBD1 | TGTGCCAGCATGGGGACAGGGGACGGCCCAGATACGCAGTATTTT | CASMGTGDGPDTQYF
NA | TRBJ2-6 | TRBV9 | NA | TGTGCCAGCAGCGCCGAGGGGGCGGGGAGTGGGGCCAACGTCCTGACTTTC | CASSAEGAGSGANVLTF
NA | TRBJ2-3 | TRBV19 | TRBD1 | TGTGCCAGTAGTACCACAGGGGGCGGCACAGATACGCAGTATTTT | CASSTTGGGTDTQYF
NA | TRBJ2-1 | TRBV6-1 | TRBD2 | TGTGCCGGTAGCTGGGGACTAGTAATCGATGAGCAGTTCTTC | CAGSWGLVIDEQFF
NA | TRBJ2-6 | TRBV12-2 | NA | TGTGCAAGTCGCCCCGGGGGGACTGCCAGCTCTGGGGCCAACGTCCTGACTTTC | CASRPGGTASSGANVLTF
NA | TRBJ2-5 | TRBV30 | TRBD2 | TGTGCCTGGGAACAGGGACTAGCGGGTCTCCAAGAGACCCAGTACTTC | CAWEQGLAGLQETQYF
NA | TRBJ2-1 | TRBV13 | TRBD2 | TGTGCCAGCAGCCCTCAAGAGGGCGGGGGGGCTCACAATGAGCAGTTCTTC | CASSPQEGGGAHNEQFF
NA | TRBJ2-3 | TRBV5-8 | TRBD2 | TGTGCCAGCAGCTTGCGGGCGGGGGGCTACACAGATACGCAGTATTTT | CASSLRAGGYTDTQYF
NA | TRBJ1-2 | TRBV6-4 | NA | TGTGCCAGCAGTGAGGGGGCGAGGGTTCAAGGCTACACCTTC | CASSEGARVQGYTF
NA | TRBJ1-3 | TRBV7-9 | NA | TGTGCCAGTACAGGGAGGGCCGACACCATATATTTT | CASTGRADTIYF
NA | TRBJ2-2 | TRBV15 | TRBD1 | TGTGCCACCAGCAGAGAGGGACAGGGGATCGGGGAGCTGTTTTTT | CATSREGQGIGELFF
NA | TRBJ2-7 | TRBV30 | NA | TGTGCCTGGGATTTACAGACGGGAACCTACGAGCAGTACTTC | CAWDLQTGTYEQYF
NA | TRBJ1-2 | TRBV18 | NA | TGTGCCAGCTCACTAACCGGAATGTGGGAGGATTATGGCTACACCTTC | CASSLTGMWEDYGYTF
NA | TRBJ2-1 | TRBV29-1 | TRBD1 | TGCAGCGCCGGGACAGGGGGCTACAATGAGCAGTTCTTC | CSAGTGGYNEQFF
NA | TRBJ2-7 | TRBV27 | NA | TGTGCCAGCTATCCTCCAGGGGCCTACGAGCAGTACTTC | CASYPPGAYEQYF
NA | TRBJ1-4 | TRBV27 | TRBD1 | TGTGCCAGCAGTTTATCAGCAGGGGGCTGGGAAAAACTGTTTTTT | CASSLSAGGWEKLFF
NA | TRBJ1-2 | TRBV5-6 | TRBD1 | TGTGCCAGCAGACAAATCAGGGGGCCGGGGGGCTACACCTTC | CASRQIRGPGGYTF
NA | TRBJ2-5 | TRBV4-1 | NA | TGCGCCAGCAGCCAACACAACAGCATGTTGGAGACCCAGTACTTC | CASSQHNSMLETQYF
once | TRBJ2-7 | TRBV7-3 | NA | TGTGCCAGCAGCTTTAGCACAGGCCCATCCTACGAGCAGTACTTC | CASSFSTGPSYEQYF
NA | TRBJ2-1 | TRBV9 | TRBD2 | TGTGCCAGCAGCCTAGGAGGCGGGAGCCCCTACAATGAGCAGTTCTTC | CASSLGGGSPYNEQFF
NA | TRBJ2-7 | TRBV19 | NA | TGTGCCAGTGGTACAGGGTACTACGAGCAGTACTTC | CASGTGYYEQYF
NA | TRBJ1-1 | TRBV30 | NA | TGTGCCTGGAGTTGGAGCCAGAACACTGAAGCTTTCTTT | CAWSWSQNTEAFF
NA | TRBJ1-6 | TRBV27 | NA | TGTGCCAGCAGTCTAGGGGTTAGCTCCTATAATTCACCCCTCCACTTT | CASSLGVSSYNSPLHF
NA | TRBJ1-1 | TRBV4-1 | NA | TGCGCCAGCAGCCAAGCCCCGGGTATGAGGACTGAAGCTTTCTTT | CASSQAPGMRTEAFF
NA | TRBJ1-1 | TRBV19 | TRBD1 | TGTGCCAGTAGCCAACAGGGGGCGACCACTGAAGCTTTCTTT | CASSQQGATTEAFF
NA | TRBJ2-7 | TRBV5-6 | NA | TGTGCCAGCAGCGGGGGGACAGATACCTCCTACGAGCAGTACTTC | CASSGGTDTSYEQYF
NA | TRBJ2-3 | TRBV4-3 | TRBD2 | TGCGCCAGCAGCCAAGGAGAGAGCGGGGGGGGCCACCCAGATACGCAGTATTTT | CASSQGESGGGHPDTQYF
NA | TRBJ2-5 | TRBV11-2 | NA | TGTGCCAGCAGCTTAGTAGATGAGACCCAGTACTTC | CASSLVDETQYF
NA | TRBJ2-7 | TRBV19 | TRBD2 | TGTGCCAGTAGTATAGGAACTAGCGGGTACCAGGAGCAGTACTTC | CASSIGTSGYQEQYF
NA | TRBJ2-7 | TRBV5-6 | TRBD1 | TGTGCCAGCAGCCCTGGACAGGTCTACGAGCAGTACTTC | CASSPGQVYEQYF
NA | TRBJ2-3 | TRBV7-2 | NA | TGTGCCAGCAGCTTAGAGGGGCTGACAAGCACAGATACGCAGTATTTT | CASSLEGLTSTDTQYF
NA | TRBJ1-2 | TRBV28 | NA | TGTGCCAGCAGTCCAACAGCTGAAGTGGGTTATGGCTACACCTTC | CASSPTAEVGYGYTF
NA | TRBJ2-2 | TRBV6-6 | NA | TGTGCCAGCACAAACACCGGGGAGCTGTTTTTT | CASTNTGELFF
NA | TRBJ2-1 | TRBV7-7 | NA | TGTGCCAGCAGCTTAGAGAACGGAGGGGGCCCTTACAATGAGCAGTTCTTC | CASSLENGGGPYNEQFF
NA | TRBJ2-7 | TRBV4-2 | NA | TGTGCCAGCAGCCAAGCCCCCGGGACTCCCTACGAGCAGTACTTC | CASSQAPGTPYEQYF
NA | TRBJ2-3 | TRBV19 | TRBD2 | TGTGCCAGTAAGGGAGGGTGGACTGTCGAAGATACGCAGTATTTT | CASKGGWTVEDTQYF
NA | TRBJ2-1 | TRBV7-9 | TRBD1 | TGTGCCAGCAGCCACGGACAGGGACCCGTCAATGAGCAGTTCTTC | CASSHGQGPVNEQFF
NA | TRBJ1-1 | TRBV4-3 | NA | TGCGCCAGCAGCCAAGAGGCAGGGGTGAACACTGAAGCTTTCTTT | CASSQEAGVNTEAFF
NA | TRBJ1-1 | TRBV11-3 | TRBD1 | TGTGCCAGCAGCTTAGACGGACAGGGTTTAGGGATCACTGAAGCTTTCTTT | CASSLDGQGLGITEAFF
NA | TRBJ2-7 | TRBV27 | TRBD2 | TGTGCCAGCTCACTAGCGGGATCCTACGAGCAGTACTTC | CASSLAGSYEQYF
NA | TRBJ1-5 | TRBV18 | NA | TGTGCCAGCTCAGAGGGGGATAGCAATCAGCCCCAGCATTTT | CASSEGDSNQPQHF
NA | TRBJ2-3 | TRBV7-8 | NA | TGTGCCATCAAGGAGGTCCTTAGCACAGATACGCAGTATTTT | CAIKEVLSTDTQYF
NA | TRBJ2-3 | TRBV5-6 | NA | TGTGCCAGCAGCTTGGCAGGGGCAGGGTGGGATACGCAGTATTTT | CASSLAGAGWDTQYF
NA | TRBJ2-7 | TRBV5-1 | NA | TGCGCCAGCAGCTTGAACTTACCCACCTCCTACGAGCAGTACTTC | CASSLNLPTSYEQYF
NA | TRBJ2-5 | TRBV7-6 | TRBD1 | TGTGCCAGCAGCAAAGACAGGGTGGAAGAGACCCAGTACTTC | CASSKDRVEETQYF
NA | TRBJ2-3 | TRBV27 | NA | TGTGCCAGCAGTTTAGTACCGGGAGTAACAGATACGCAGTATTTT | CASSLVPGVTDTQYF
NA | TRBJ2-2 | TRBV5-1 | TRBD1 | TGCGCCAGCAGCCCCCTTGCGGACAGGAGGAACACCGGGGAGCTGTTTTTT | CASSPLADRRNTGELFF